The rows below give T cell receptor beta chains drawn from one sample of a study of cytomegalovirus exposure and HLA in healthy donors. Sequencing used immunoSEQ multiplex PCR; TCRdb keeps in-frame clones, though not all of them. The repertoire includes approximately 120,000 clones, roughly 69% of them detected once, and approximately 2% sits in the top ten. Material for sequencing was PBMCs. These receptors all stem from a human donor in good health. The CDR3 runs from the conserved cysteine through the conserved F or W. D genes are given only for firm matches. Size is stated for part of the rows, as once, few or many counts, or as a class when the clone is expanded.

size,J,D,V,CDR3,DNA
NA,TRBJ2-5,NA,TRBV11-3,CASSSGGGETQYF,TGTGCCAGCAGCTCCGGGGGAGGAGAGACCCAGTACTTC
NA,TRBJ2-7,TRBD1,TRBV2,CASARQGRYEQYF,TGTGCCAGCGCCCGACAGGGAAGATACGAGCAGTACTTC
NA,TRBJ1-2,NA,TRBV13,CASSLPGGIDGYTF,TGTGCCAGCAGCTTACCCGGAGGGATCGATGGCTACACCTTC
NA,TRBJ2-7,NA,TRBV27,CASSHSGTQPYEQYF,TGTGCCAGCAGTCATTCCGGGACACAACCCTACGAGCAGTACTTC
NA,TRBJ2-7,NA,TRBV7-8,CASSLSSYYYEQYF,TGTGCCAGCAGCTTATCCAGTTACTACTACGAGCAGTACTTC
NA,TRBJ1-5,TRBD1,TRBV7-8,CASSPNRQTGVSNQPQHF,TGTGCCAGCAGCCCGAACCGCCAGACAGGGGTCAGCAATCAGCCCCAGCATTTT
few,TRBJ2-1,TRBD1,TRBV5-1,CASSRGTGYEQFF,TGCGCCAGCAGCCGAGGGACAGGCTATGAGCAGTTCTTC
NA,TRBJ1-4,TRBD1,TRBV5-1,CASSLEGTGVNEKLFF,TGCGCCAGCAGCTTGGAGGGGACAGGGGTTAATGAAAAACTGTTTTTT
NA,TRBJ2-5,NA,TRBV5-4,CASSLVGVETQYF,TGTGCCAGCAGCTTGGTCGGGGTAGAGACCCAGTACTTC
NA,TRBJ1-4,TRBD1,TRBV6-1,CASGQGAIEKLFF,TGTGCCAGCGGACAGGGGGCGATTGAGAAACTGTTTTTT
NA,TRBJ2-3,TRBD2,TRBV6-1,CAALLAGGTDTQYF,TGTGCCGCACTATTAGCGGGGGGCACAGATACGCAGTATTTT
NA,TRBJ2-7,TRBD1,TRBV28,CASSRTGQGYEQYF,TGTGCCAGCAGCCGGACAGGACAGGGCTACGAGCAGTACTTC
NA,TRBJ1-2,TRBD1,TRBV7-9,CASSPQGAYGYTF,TGTGCCAGCAGCCCCCAGGGGGCATATGGCTACACCTTC
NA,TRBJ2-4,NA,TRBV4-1,CASSQDFGSTKNIQYF,TGCGCCAGCAGCCAAGATTTCGGGTCGACCAAAAACATTCAGTACTTC
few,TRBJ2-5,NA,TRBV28,CASSRQIQETQYF,TGTGCCAGCAGTCGACAGATTCAAGAGACCCAGTACTTC
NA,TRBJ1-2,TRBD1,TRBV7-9,CASSAIAGTAKMLNYGYTF,TGTGCCAGCAGCGCCATAGCCGGGACAGCCAAGATGCTTAACTATGGCTACACCTTC
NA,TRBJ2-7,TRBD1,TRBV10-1,CASGRPGTEIYEQYF,TGCGCCAGCGGTCGCCCCGGGACAGAGATTTACGAGCAGTACTTC
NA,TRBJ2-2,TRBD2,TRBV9,CASSVEIAGGRTGELFF,TGTGCCAGCAGCGTAGAAATCGCGGGGGGCCGGACCGGGGAGCTGTTTTTT
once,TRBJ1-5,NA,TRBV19,CASSGTGLENQPQHF,TGTGCCAGTAGTGGAACAGGGCTGGAAAATCAGCCCCAGCATTTT
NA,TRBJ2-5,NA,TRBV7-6,CASSPASSETQYF,TGTGCCAGCAGTCCCGCTAGTTCGGAGACCCAGTACTTC
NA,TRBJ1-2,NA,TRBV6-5,CASKRDYQVPYGYTF,TGTGCCAGTAAACGCGACTATCAGGTGCCTTATGGCTATACCTTC
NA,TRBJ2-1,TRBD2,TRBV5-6,CASSLEVSGRIPYNEQFF,TGTGCCAGCAGCTTGGAAGTTAGCGGGAGGATCCCCTACAATGAGCAGTTCTTC
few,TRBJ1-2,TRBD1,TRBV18,CASSRQGADYGYTF,TGTGCCAGCTCAAGACAGGGGGCCGACTATGGCTACACCTTC
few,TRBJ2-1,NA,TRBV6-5,CASRFKGVPYNEQFF,TGTGCCAGCCGCTTTAAAGGGGTGCCATACAATGAGCAGTTCTTC
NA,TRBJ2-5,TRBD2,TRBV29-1,CSVATRGGPMETQYF,TGCAGCGTCGCGACGCGGGGAGGGCCAATGGAGACCCAGTACTTC
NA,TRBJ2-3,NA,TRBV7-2,CASRPGYATDTQYF,TGTGCCAGTAGGCCCGGGTATGCCACAGATACGCAGTATTTT
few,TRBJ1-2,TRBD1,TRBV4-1,CASSQEGQGYGYTF,TGCGCCAGCAGCCAAGAGGGACAGGGGTATGGCTACACCTTC
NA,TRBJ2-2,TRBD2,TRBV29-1,CSVGTSGTNTGELFF,TGCAGCGTGGGGACTAGCGGGACGAACACCGGGGAGCTGTTTTTT
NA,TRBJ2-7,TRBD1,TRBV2,CASSELFGLTGTDTYEQYF,TGTGCCAGCAGTGAATTGTTTGGACTCACCGGGACAGATACCTACGAGCAGTACTTC
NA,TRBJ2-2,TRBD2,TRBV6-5,CASSGHGGGTGELFF,TGTGCCAGCAGTGGACACGGGGGGGGCACCGGGGAGCTGTTTTTT
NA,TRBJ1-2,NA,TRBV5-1,CASSPGRGVLNYGYTF,TGCGCCAGCTCCCCGGGACGGGGGGTTTTAAACTATGGCTACACCTTC
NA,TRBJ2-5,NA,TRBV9,CASGQNPKETQYF,TGTGCCAGCGGCCAGAACCCCAAAGAGACCCAGTACTTC
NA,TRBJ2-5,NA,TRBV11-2,CASSLAKTETQYF,TGTGCCAGCAGCTTAGCTAAAACAGAGACCCAGTACTTC
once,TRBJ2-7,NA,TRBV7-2,CASSLEGGASYEQYF,TGTGCCAGCAGCTTAGAGGGCGGGGCCTCCTACGAGCAGTACTTC
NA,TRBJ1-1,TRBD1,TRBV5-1,CASSYQGDLNTEAFF,TGCGCCAGCAGCTATCAGGGGGACCTGAACACTGAAGCTTTCTTT
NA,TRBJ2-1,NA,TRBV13,CASSLVPGYYNEQFF,TGTGCCAGCAGCTTAGTACCAGGCTACTACAATGAGCAGTTCTTC
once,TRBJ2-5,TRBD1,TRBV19,CASKGRGQGVKETQYF,TGTGCCAGCAAGGGTAGAGGGCAGGGGGTGAAGGAGACCCAGTACTTC
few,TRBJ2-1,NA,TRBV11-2,CASSPQPSDNEQFF,TGTGCCAGCAGCCCCCAGCCAAGCGACAATGAGCAGTTCTTC
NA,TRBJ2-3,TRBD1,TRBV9,CASSLGTARGTDTQYF,TGTGCCAGCAGCTTAGGGACAGCGAGGGGCACAGATACGCAGTATTTT
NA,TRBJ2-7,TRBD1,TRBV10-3,CAISAGTGNIYEQYF,TGTGCCATCAGCGCTGGGACAGGCAATATCTACGAGCAGTACTTC
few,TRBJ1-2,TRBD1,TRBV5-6,CASSFQGQGDYGYTF,TGTGCCAGCAGCTTTCAGGGACAGGGGGACTATGGCTACACCTTC
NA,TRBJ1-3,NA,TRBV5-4,CASSRTGPSGNTIYF,TGTGCCAGCAGTCGTACAGGGCCCTCTGGAAACACCATATATTTT
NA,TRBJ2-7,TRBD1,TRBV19,CASSIVGTGLGEQYF,TGTGCCAGTAGTATAGTCGGGACAGGTTTGGGTGAGCAGTACTTC
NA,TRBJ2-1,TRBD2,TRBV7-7,CASSPPGLGSDEQFF,TGTGCTAGCAGCCCGCCGGGACTAGGGTCAGATGAGCAGTTCTTC
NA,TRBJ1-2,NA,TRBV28,CASSDSFYGYTF,TGTGCCAGCAGCGACAGCTTCTATGGCTACACCTTC
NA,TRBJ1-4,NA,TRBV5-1,CASSLALQSNEKLFF,TGCGCCAGCAGCTTGGCCCTACAGTCTAATGAAAAACTGTTTTTT
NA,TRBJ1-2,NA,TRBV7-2,CASSLRVPMDGGYTF,TGTGCCAGCAGCCTCAGGGTTCCCATGGATGGTGGCTACACCTTC